The clone carrying this TCR beta chain was recorded a few times. Its matching antigen is unknown. Germline trimming cut 3 bases from V and 2 bases from J; bases unmatched to any gene: 4. Germline lookup yields CDR1 SGHRS and CDR2 YFSETQ. This CDR3 is 14 amino acids long. This entry comes from a study of OX40 agonist ivuxolimab in advanced cancers. In the study overall: Partial responses were achieved by three patients, of whom one had hepatocellular carcinoma and two had cutaneous melanoma.

Assay: immunoSEQ multiplex PCR; the TCRdb copy retains only in-frame clones and omits some. The profile covers around 40,000 clones, with around four fifths appearing a single time and approximately 2.6% taken by the ten largest. Study conclusions and caveats: Some nonresponders additionally presented with little normalized T-cell clonal expansion.

The chain is built from TRBV5-1 and TRBJ2-7, with 8 nucleotides matching TRBD2. The source was CD4+ or CD8+ T cells sorted from blood, collected in a trial of the OX40 agonist ivuxolimab. The clonotype was recovered from an adult with an advanced solid tumor such as melanoma, head and neck, liver or kidney cancer. The CDR3 here is CASSSEREPYEQYF. The DNA of the CDR3 is TGCGCCAGCAGCTCCGAGCGGGAGCCCTACGAGCAGTACTTC.